These T cell receptor beta chains were read from a single sample in a study of blood T cell repertoires in COVID-19. Sequencing was performed with immunoSEQ multiplex PCR; in TCRdb, only in-frame clones are kept and a portion is missing. The sample records 400,000 or so clones, 90% being singletons. Sequenced sample: PBMCs or T cells enriched from blood (not recorded which). All receptors come from a young man who had recovered from COVID-19. Both conserved end residues are part of each CDR3. Fields, in order: V gene, clone size, J gene, D gene, CDR3 length, CDR3 protein, CDR3 DNA. The D gene is left open where the match is weak. Clone size is given for some rows only: seen once, a few or many times, or a class if the clone is expanded.

>TRBV4-1|.|TRBJ1-5|.|15
CASRATGLGNQPQHF
TGCGCCAGCAGAGCAACAGGGTTGGGCAATCAGCCCCAGCATTTT
>TRBV6-2/TRBV6-3|.|TRBJ2-7|.|14
CASSYSTPADEQYF
TGTGCCAGCAGTTACTCCACGCCCGCGGACGAGCAGTACTTC
>TRBV3-1/TRBV3-2|.|TRBJ1-2|.|14
CASSQAAGDLGYTF
TGTGCCAGCAGCCAAGCAGCGGGGGACCTTGGCTACACCTTC
>TRBV27|once|TRBJ2-7|.|13
CASSLSASYEQYF
TGTGCCAGCAGTTTGTCCGCTAGCTACGAGCAGTACTTC
>TRBV7-3|.|TRBJ2-1|TRBD2|20
CASSFIDGRTSGSRGNEQFF
TGTGCCAGCAGCTTCATCGACGGCCGGACTAGCGGGAGCCGTGGCAATGAGCAGTTCTTC
>TRBV2|.|TRBJ1-4|.|12
CASGGRDEKLFF
TGTGCCAGCGGCGGCAGGGATGAAAAACTGTTTTTT
>TRBV24-1|.|TRBJ1-2|.|14
CATSVFCVLYGYTF
TGTGCCACCAGCGTCTTCTGCGTTCTCTATGGCTACACCTTC
>TRBV6-5|.|TRBJ1-4|.|15
CASTGPGEPEEKLFF
TGTGCCAGCACTGGGCCGGGGGAACCGGAGGAAAAACTGTTTTTT
>TRBV11-2|.|TRBJ1-1|.|14
CASSSSGPVTEAFF
TGTGCCAGCAGCTCGTCAGGGCCAGTGACTGAAGCTTTCTTT
>TRBV5-1|.|TRBJ2-2|.|12
CASSTNTGELFF
TGCGCCAGCAGTACGAACACCGGGGAGCTGTTTTTT
>TRBV3-1/TRBV3-2|.|TRBJ2-5|TRBD2|14
CASSIYAGEETQYF
TGTGCCAGCAGCATATACGCGGGAGAGGAGACCCAGTACTTC
>TRBV18|.|TRBJ2-1|TRBD2|21
CASSRKPSGAISTVSYNEQFF
TGTGCCAGCTCACGAAAACCTAGCGGGGCGATATCTACTGTCTCCTACAATGAGCAGTTCTTC
>TRBV30|.|TRBJ1-3|TRBD1|14
CAWMTGGSGNTIYF
TGTGCCTGGATGACAGGGGGTTCTGGAAACACCATATATTTT
>TRBV7-9|.|TRBJ1-4|.|17
CASSQPPQGRTNEKLFF
TGTGCCAGCAGCCAACCCCCGCAAGGGAGGACTAATGAAAAACTGTTTTTT
>TRBV19|.|TRBJ2-1|TRBD1|14
CARPNRGVGNEQFF
TGTGCCAGGCCGAACAGGGGAGTGGGCAATGAGCAGTTCTTC
>TRBV19|few|TRBJ1-6|TRBD1|14
CASRVQGGHSPLHF
TGTGCCAGTAGGGTACAGGGGGGACATTCACCCCTCCACTTT
>TRBV19|.|TRBJ2-4|.|18
CASSIDGGSRLAKNIQYF
TGTGCCAGTAGTATAGATGGAGGGAGCAGACTAGCCAAAAACATTCAGTACTTC
>TRBV3-1/TRBV3-2|.|TRBJ2-3|.|16
CASSPGGGRLSDTQYF
TGTGCCAGCAGCCCGGGGGGCGGGAGATTATCAGATACGCAGTATTTT
>TRBV5-1|.|TRBJ2-1|TRBD2|14
CASSLYAGADEQFF
TGCGCCAGCAGCTTGTATGCGGGAGCGGATGAGCAGTTCTTC
>TRBV18|.|TRBJ1-1|.|14
CASSPSGSPGEAFF
TGTGCCAGCTCACCATCTGGGTCGCCAGGTGAAGCTTTCTTT
>TRBV2|once|TRBJ1-1|TRBD1|14
CASSLFDQGGAAFF
TGTGCCAGCAGCCTATTCGACCAGGGGGGTGCAGCTTTCTTT
>TRBV16|.|TRBJ1-5|.|14
CASSQDHRDQPQHF
TGTGCCAGCAGCCAAGACCACAGAGATCAGCCCCAGCATTTT
>TRBV6-1|.|TRBJ1-4|.|14
CASSEGASNEKLFF
TGTGCCAGCAGTGAGGGAGCATCGAATGAAAAACTGTTTTTT
>TRBV28|.|TRBJ1-6|.|15
CASRGSAGENSPLHF
TGTGCCAGCAGGGGGAGCGCAGGCGAAAATTCACCCCTCCACTTT
>TRBV6-4|few|TRBJ1-3|.|14
CASRKRASGNTIYF
TGTGCCAGCAGGAAGAGGGCCTCTGGAAACACCATATATTTT
>TRBV19|.|TRBJ1-3|TRBD1|14
CASSPTGAGNTIYF
TGTGCCAGTAGCCCGACAGGGGCTGGAAACACCATATATTTT
>TRBV2|.|TRBJ2-5|TRBD1|13
CASTGQRQETQYF
TGTGCCAGCACGGGACAGCGACAAGAGACCCAGTACTTC
>TRBV14|.|TRBJ1-2|TRBD1|15
CASSQAPGQGAVYTF
TGTGCCAGCAGCCAAGCCCCGGGACAGGGGGCCGTCTACACCTTC
>TRBV6-5|once|TRBJ1-6|.|13
CASRGDLDSPLHF
TGTGCCAGCAGGGGAGACTTAGATTCACCCCTCCACTTT
>TRBV12-3/TRBV12-4|.|TRBJ1-4|.|13
CASSYYRDEKLFF
TGTGCCAGCAGTTATTACAGGGACGAAAAACTGTTTTTT
>TRBV5-4|.|TRBJ1-2|.|15
CASSFGGEPNYGYTF
TGTGCCAGCAGCTTTGGCGGGGAGCCTAACTATGGCTACACCTTC
>TRBV5-1|.|TRBJ1-1|.|15
CASSSQTGPNTEAFF
TGCGCCAGCAGCTCTCAGACAGGACCGAACACTGAAGCTTTCTTT
>TRBV3-1/TRBV3-2|.|TRBJ1-4|.|14
CASRADSTNEKLFF
TGTGCCAGCAGAGCCGACAGCACTAATGAAAAACTGTTTTTT
>TRBV3-1/TRBV3-2|.|TRBJ2-3|TRBD2|15
CASSRASGGTDTQYF
TGTGCCAGCAGCCGGGCTAGCGGAGGCACAGATACGCAGTATTTT
>TRBV5-3|.|TRBJ2-5|.|14
CARSFRRRQETQYF
TGTGCCAGAAGCTTCAGGCGTCGGCAAGAGACCCAGTACTTC
>TRBV12-3/TRBV12-4|.|TRBJ1-1|.|12
CASSLGGRGAFF
TGTGCCAGCAGTTTAGGAGGTCGGGGTGCTTTCTTT
>TRBV28|.|TRBJ2-7|TRBD2|15
CASARGGAVTYEQYF
TGTGCCTCCGCCCGGGGGGGAGCGGTAACCTACGAGCAGTACTTC
>TRBV19|.|TRBJ2-5|.|17
CASSTRGRVSSQETQYF
TGTGCCAGTAGTACCCGGGGAAGAGTTTCTTCTCAGGAGACCCAGTACTTC
>TRBV24-1|once|TRBJ2-2|.|14
CATSRAANTGELFF
TGTGCCACCAGCAGGGCCGCGAACACCGGGGAGCTGTTTTTT
>TRBV19|once|TRBJ1-2|TRBD1|16
CASSTPSGTGNYGYTF
TGTGCCAGTAGTACCCCCTCCGGGACAGGGAACTATGGCTACACCTTC
>TRBV19|.|TRBJ1-1|.|14
CASSHMQGGTEAFF
TGTGCCAGTAGCCATATGCAAGGGGGCACTGAAGCTTTCTTT
>TRBV18|.|TRBJ1-1|.|14
CASSPGYRDTEAFF
TGTGCCAGCTCACCGGGGTACAGGGACACTGAAGCTTTCTTT
>TRBV29-1|.|TRBJ2-1|.|14
CSVVFGLSTNEQFF
TGCAGCGTTGTATTTGGTTTGAGCACCAATGAGCAGTTCTTC